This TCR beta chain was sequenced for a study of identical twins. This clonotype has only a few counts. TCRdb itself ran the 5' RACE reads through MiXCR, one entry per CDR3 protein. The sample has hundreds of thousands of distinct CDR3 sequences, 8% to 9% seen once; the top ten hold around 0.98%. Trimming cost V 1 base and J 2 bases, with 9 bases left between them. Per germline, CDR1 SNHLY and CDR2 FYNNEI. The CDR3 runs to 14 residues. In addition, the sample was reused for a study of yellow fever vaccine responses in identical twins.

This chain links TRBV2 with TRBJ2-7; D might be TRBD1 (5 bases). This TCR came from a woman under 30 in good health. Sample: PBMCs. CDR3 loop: CASSEEGATYEQYF. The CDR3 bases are TGTGCCAGCAGTGAAGAAGGGGCCACCTACGAGCAGTACTTC.